Each of the 29 T cell receptor beta chains below was sequenced from the same sample in a study of cytomegalovirus exposure and HLA in healthy donors. PCR primers comprised 60 Vbeta and 13 Jbeta primers. Measured with immunoSEQ multiplex PCR; TCRdb has only the in-frame clones, and not every one. The sample features roughly 220,000 clones, with about 1% in its top ten. Source material: PBMCs. These receptors originate from a girl aged 2 to 10 in good health and CMV-seropositive.

The chain is built from TRBV11-3 and TRBJ2-1; D unresolved. CDR3 length equals 18 residues. Germline lookup yields CDR1 SGHNT and CDR2 YENEEA. Trimming pared 7 bases from V and 0 bases from J, leaving 22 bases between. CDR3 in DNA: TGTGCCAGCACCCTAAGTACGATGCAGGTAAGCTCCTACAATGAGCAGTTCTTC. As protein: CASTLSTMQVSSYNEQFF. Full variable domain (missing parts from reference TRBV11-3 and TRBJ2-1): EAGVVQSPRYKIIEKKQPVAFWCNPISGHNTLYWYLQNLGQGPELLIRYENEEAVDDSQLPKDRFSAERLKGVDSTLKIQPAELGDSAVYLCASTLSTMQVSSYNEQFFGPGTRLTVL.

The chain is built from TRBV2 and TRBJ2-2, with D uncertain. This CDR3 contains 14 residues. The germline gives CDR1 SNHLY, CDR2 FYNNEI. V shed 2 bases and J shed 6 bases, with 10 bases lying between them. This chain's CDR3 is CASSEILLAGELFF. The CDR3 bases are TGTGCCAGCAGTGAAATTCTATTGGCCGGGGAGCTGTTTTTT.

The V gene is TRBV28, the J gene TRBJ1-5; 10 bases fit TRBD1. The trim removed 6 bases at V and 3 bases at J, leaving 5 bases unmatched. CDR1 and CDR2 (germline): MDHEN, SYDVKM. This CDR3 comprises 15 residues. For the CDR3, the DNA is TGTGCCAGCAGACCGGACAGGGGGTACAATCAGCCCCAGCATTTT. Translated, it gives CASRPDRGYNQPQHF.

The chain carries TRBV7-2 and TRBJ2-5, with 8 bases that match TRBD2. Trimming cost V 5 bases and J 5 bases; bases outside gene matches: 4. This CDR3 comprises 13 residues. The germline gives CDR1 SGHTA, CDR2 FQGNSA. CDR3 in amino acids: CASSLGGRETQYF. The CDR3 coding sequence is TGTGCCAGCAGCCTCGGCGGGAGGGAGACCCAGTACTTC.

Comment on this clone: This sample includes further DNA sequences coding for the same CDR3. This chain joins TRBV11-2 and TRBJ1-2, with 7 bases that match TRBD1. CDR1 and CDR2 from the germline V gene are SGHAT and FQNNGV. There are 14 residues in the CDR3. Trimming at V came to 4 bases and at J to 3 bases, leaving 5 bases not matched to a gene. The CDR3 DNA reads as TGTGCCAGCAGCTCCCAGGGGGGCTACTATGGCTACACCTTC. Translating gives CASSSQGGYYGYTF.

The chain uses TRBV19 and TRBJ1-2, with 10 positions matching TRBD1. The CDR3 is made up of 16 amino acids. The V gene end was trimmed by 6 bases and the J gene end by 6 bases; junction bases not matched to a gene: 13. Looked up from germline, CDR1 is LNHDA and CDR2 is SQIVND (reference sequence). CDR3 DNA: TGTGCCAGTAGCATCTCATCCGGACAGGGGGGCAATGGCTACACCTTC. Translating it yields CASSISSGQGGNGYTF.

The chain carries TRBV4-1 and TRBJ2-5, with a weak D call TRBD2 (6 bases). The better agreement between TRBJ2-7 and the DNA end casts doubt on the J call. The CDR3 consists of 17 residues. Germline V CDR1 and CDR2: MGHRA, YSYEKL. The CDR3 loop reads CASSQQTNPDYTYEQYF. In DNA, the CDR3 is TGCGCCAGCAGCCAACAAACCAACCCGGACTATACCTACGAGCAGTACTTC.

The rearrangement uses TRBV5-1 and TRBJ1-1; possible D gene TRBD1, 6 bases. V lost 2 bases and J 4 bases, leaving 12 bases between the germline ends. This CDR3 has 14 amino acids. Germline V gene lookup returns CDR1 SGHRS and CDR2 YFSETQ. CDR3 sequence (DNA): TGCGCCAGCAGCTTCTCCAGGGGTGGCACTGAAGCTTTCTTT. This codes for CASSFSRGGTEAFF.

V usage is TRBV5-1 and J usage is TRBJ1-4, with 10 positions matching TRBD1. V shed 4 bases and J 6 bases; nucleotides not matched to a gene: 3. Germline CDR1 reads SGHRS; CDR2 reads YFSETQ. There are 14 residues in the CDR3. The DNA for the CDR3 is TGCGCCAGCAGCGCCGGGACAGGGGATGAAAAACTGTTTTTT. Translation: CASSAGTGDEKLFF.

In the case of this clone: Other DNA sequences from this sample encode an identical CDR3 as well. The J gene is TRBJ1-2, the V gene TRBV2; weak D call: TRBD1 (6 bases). The V and J ends lost 5 bases and 2 bases respectively, with 9 bases between them. CDR3 length: 13 amino acids. Per the germline V gene, CDR1 is SNHLY and CDR2 is FYNNEI. CDR3 in DNA: TGTGCCAGCAGTCTAGACAGGAACTATGGCTACACCTTC. It codes for CASSLDRNYGYTF.

The chain recombines TRBV10-3 with TRBJ2-7, with 9 bases identical to TRBD2. Germline values: CDR1 ENHRY, CDR2 SYGVKD. The CDR3 is 13 residues long. Trimming removed 5 bases from V and 6 bases from J; junction bases left unmatched: 5. The CDR3 region has the DNA TGTGCCATCAGTTTAGCGGGAGAGTCCGAGCAGTACTTC. It codes for CAISLAGESEQYF.

This chain uses TRBV15 with TRBJ1-2; no definite D call. Germline values: CDR1 LNHNV, CDR2 YYDKDF (reference sequence). Trimming pared 3 bases from V and 8 bases from J, leaving 16 bases between. This CDR3 contains 14 residues. CDR3: CATSSREGRIGYTF. CDR3 DNA: TGTGCCACCAGCAGTCGAGAGGGTAGAATAGGCTACACCTTC.

The gene calls are TRBV7-5 and TRBJ2-7; the table's D gene call, TRBD2, was not cross checked with the DNA. TRBV7-5 is a known pseudogene. The CDR3 totals 21 residues. CDR3 sequence reads: CVRSLDKLVRREGNWGYEQYF. CDR3 in DNA: TGTGTCAGAAGCTTAGATAAGCTCGTTAGGCGGGAGGGTAACTGGGGTTACGAGCAGTACTTC.

The genes are TRBV7-3 and TRBJ2-7; D is unresolved. The CDR3 runs to 14 residues. V shed 2 bases and J shed 0 bases, with 8 bases lying between them. The germline V gene has CDR1 SGHTA and CDR2 FQGTGA. CDR3 region: CASSLAASSYEQYF. The CDR3 DNA sequence: TGTGCCAGCAGCTTAGCGGCATCCTCCTACGAGCAGTACTTC.

The DNA of the CDR3 is TGTGCCAGCACCCTGGAGGGGGAGGGGAGCACAGATACGCAGTATTTT. Translating it yields CASTLEGEGSTDTQYF. The gene calls are TRBV2 and TRBJ2-3; the D gene is possibly TRBD2 (7 bases). CDR3 size: 16 residues. V was clipped by 7 bases and J by 0 bases, with 17 bases between them. CDR1 and CDR2 from the germline V gene are SNHLY and FYNNEI.

The V gene is TRBV7-2, the J gene TRBJ1-2, with TRBD1 matching over 8 bases. The J segment lost 7 bases and the V segment lost 5 bases, leaving 9 bases of the junction unmatched. The germline CDR1 and CDR2 sequences are SGHTA and FQGNSA. The CDR3 contains 14 residues. The CDR3 coding sequence is TGTGCCAGCAGCCCTCGACAGGGGATAAGTGGCTACACCTTC. Residues: CASSPRQGISGYTF.

V is TRBV5-1 and J is TRBJ2-1, with a weak D call TRBD2 (5 bases). Germline CDR1 SGHRS, CDR2 YFSETQ. The V and J ends lost 4 bases and 1 base respectively, with 12 bases between them. CDR3 length: 15 residues. CDR3 in DNA: TGCGCCAGCAGCATGGTTGGGAGTTCCTACAATGAGCAGTTCTTC. This encodes CASSMVGSSYNEQFF.

V is TRBV10-3 and J is TRBJ2-5; perhaps TRBD1 as D (7 bases). Looked up from germline, CDR1 is ENHRY and CDR2 is SYGVKD. The CDR3 extends over 16 amino acids. Trimming stripped 5 bases from V and 1 base from J, with 17 bases between. CDR3 sequence reads: CAISSGGTEFQETQYF. The CDR3 DNA reads TGTGCCATCAGTTCGGGCGGGACAGAGTTCCAAGAGACCCAGTACTTC.

The chain recombines TRBV28 with TRBJ2-3; TRBD1 matches at 8 bases. The germline V gene has CDR1 MDHEN and CDR2 SYDVKM. The CDR3 totals 13 residues. The V gene end was trimmed by 7 bases and the J gene end by 4 bases; junction bases not matched to a gene: 4. In DNA, the CDR3 is TGTGCCAGCAACCCAGGGGGCGCAGATACGCAGTATTTT. This gives the protein CASNPGGADTQYF. Full variable domain (rest looked up from reference TRBV28 and TRBJ2-3): DVKVTQSSRYLVKRTGEKVFLECVQDMDHENMFWYRQDPGLGLRLIYFSYDVKMKEKGDIPEGYSVSREKKERFSLILESASTNQTSMYLCASNPGGADTQYFGPGTRLTVL.

The chain uses TRBV7-2 and TRBJ2-7, with 11 nucleotides matching TRBD1. V dropped 4 bases and J dropped 6; count of bases not matched to a gene: 8. Germline V gene lookup returns CDR1 SGHTA and CDR2 FQGNSA. The CDR3 runs 15 residues. CDR3 nucleotide sequence: TGTGCCAGCAGCTCGCCGGACAGGGGGCTTGGCGAGCAGTACTTC. This gives the protein CASSSPDRGLGEQYF.

The CDR3, as DNA: TGTGCCTGTAAGTCGAGCAACCAAGAGACCCAGTACTTC. It specifies CACKSSNQETQYF. V is TRBV4-2 and J is TRBJ2-5; D uncertain. There are 13 residues in the CDR3. V lost 11 bases and J lost 0, with 13 bases in between. Germline CDR1 is LGHNA and CDR2 is YNFKEQ.

The chain combines TRBV5-1 with TRBJ2-1, with 12 bases aligning to TRBD2. Germline lookup yields CDR1 SGHRS and CDR2 YFSETQ. The CDR3 length is 20 residues. V dropped 0 bases and J dropped 0; count of bases not matched to a gene: 10. For the CDR3, the DNA is TGCGCCAGCAGCTTGGAACTAGCGGGAGGCTCCAAGAGCTCCTACAATGAGCAGTTCTTC. This sequence encodes CASSLELAGGSKSSYNEQFF.

J is TRBJ2-7 and V is TRBV28; no clear D gene. In germline, CDR1 is MDHEN, CDR2 SYDVKM. This CDR3 spans 11 amino acids. V lost 4 bases to trimming and J lost 4 bases, with 5 bases between them. The CDR3 region is CASSSGYEQYF. Here the CDR3 DNA reads TGTGCCAGCAGTTCCGGGTACGAGCAGTACTTC.

The chain uses TRBV27 and TRBJ1-5; 9 bases match TRBD1. CDR3 size: 15 residues. From germline, CDR1 is MNHEY and CDR2 SMNVEV (reference sequence). J was trimmed by 7 bases and V by 4 bases; bases with no gene match: 8. DNA of the CDR3: TGTGCCAGCAGTTCAATTAAGGACAGGGGCCAGCCCCAGCATTTT. Translation gives CASSSIKDRGQPQHF.

The rearrangement uses TRBV7-9 and TRBJ1-3, with 8 bases fitting TRBD1. V shed 6 bases and J 0 bases; nucleotides not matched to a gene: 4. The CDR3 is 15 residues long. Germline-derived CDR1 and CDR2 are SEHNR and FQNEAQ (reference sequence). CDR3 nucleotide sequence: TGTGCCAGCAGTCGGGACAGGAGCTCTGGAAACACCATATATTTT. As protein: CASSRDRSSGNTIYF. The whole variable domain, filled in from reference TRBV7-9 and TRBJ1-3, reads DTGVSQNPRHKITKRGQNVTFRCDPISEHNRLYWYRQTLGQGPEFLTYFQNEAQLEKSRLLSDRFSAERPKGSFSTLEIQRTEQGDSAMYLCASSRDRSSGNTIYFGEGSWLTVV.

This chain links TRBV28 with TRBJ2-7; 11 positions agree with TRBD2. This CDR3 comprises 16 residues. The J segment lost 0 bases and the V segment lost 2 bases, leaving 3 bases of the junction unmatched. Germline V gene sequence: CDR1 MDHEN, CDR2 SYDVKM. CDR3 DNA: TGTGCCAGCAGTTTACGGACTAGCGGGTTCTCCTACGAGCAGTACTTC. Residues: CASSLRTSGFSYEQYF.

This chain uses TRBV5-8 with TRBJ2-1; 11 bases line up with TRBD2. Germline V lookup: CDR1 SGHTS, CDR2 YDEGEE. The CDR3 runs to 15 residues. V gave up 4 bases and J gave up 4 bases; unmatched junction bases: 4. As DNA, the CDR3 is TGTGCCAGCAGCCAGGGACTAGCGGCTTACAATGAGCAGTTCTTC. Translation: CASSQGLAAYNEQFF.

The V gene is TRBV9, the J gene TRBJ2-1; tentative D call: TRBD2 (6 bases). CDR3 length equals 13 residues. The germline CDR1 and CDR2 sequences are SGDLS and YYNGEE. Trimming stripped 1 base from V and 5 bases from J, with 7 bases between. The CDR3 loop is CASSVLANNEQFF. The DNA of the CDR3 is TGTGCCAGCAGCGTACTAGCGAACAATGAGCAGTTCTTC.

The chain combines TRBV5-4 with TRBJ2-3, with 7 nucleotides matching TRBD1. The germline gives CDR1 SGHNT, CDR2 YYREEE (reference sequence). This CDR3 comprises 16 residues. V lost 4 bases to trimming and J lost 4 bases; unmatched junction nucleotides: 12. The CDR3 coding sequence is TGTGCCAGCAGCCTACGACAGGGCCTCAACCCAGATACGCAGTATTTT. It encodes CASSLRQGLNPDTQYF. The full variable domain, with the rest looked up from reference TRBV5-4 and TRBJ2-3, is ETGVTQSPTHLIKTRGQQVTLRCSSQSGHNTVSWYQQALGQGPQFIFQYYREEENGRGNFPPRFSGLQFPNYSSELNVNALELDDSALYLCASSLRQGLNPDTQYFGPGTRLTVL.